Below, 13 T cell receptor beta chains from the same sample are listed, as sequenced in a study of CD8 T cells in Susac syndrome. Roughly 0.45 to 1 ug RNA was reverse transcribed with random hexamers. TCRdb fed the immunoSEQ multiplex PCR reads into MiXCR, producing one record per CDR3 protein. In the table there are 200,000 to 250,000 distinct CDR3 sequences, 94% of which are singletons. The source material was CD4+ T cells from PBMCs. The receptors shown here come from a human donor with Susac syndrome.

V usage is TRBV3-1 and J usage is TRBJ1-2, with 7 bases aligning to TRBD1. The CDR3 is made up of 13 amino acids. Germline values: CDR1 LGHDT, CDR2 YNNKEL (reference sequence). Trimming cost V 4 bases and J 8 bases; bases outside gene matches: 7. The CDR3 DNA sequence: TGTGCCAGCAGCCCGGGACAGCGGCGCGGCTACACCTTC. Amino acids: CASSPGQRRGYTF.

The DNA for the CDR3 is TGCAGTGCCCCGAGCCGGATTTCTAGCACAGATACGCAGTATTTT. This sequence encodes CSAPSRISSTDTQYF. The V gene is TRBV20-1, the J gene TRBJ2-3; D is uncertain. The CDR3 extends over 15 amino acids. The germline V gene has CDR1 DFQATT and CDR2 SNEGSKA (reference sequence). Trimming pared 6 bases from V and 0 bases from J, leaving 16 bases between.

CDR3 sequence reads: CASSPRGFPSYEQYF. The CDR3 bases are TGTGCCAGCAGTCCCCGGGGCTTTCCCTCCTACGAGCAGTACTTC. The V and J genes are TRBV25-1 and TRBJ2-7; the D call may be TRBD1 or TRBD2 (5 bases each). V was pared by 5 bases and J by 0 bases, with 14 bases between. CDR3 size: 15 residues. Germline CDR1 and CDR2: MGHDK and SYGVNS.

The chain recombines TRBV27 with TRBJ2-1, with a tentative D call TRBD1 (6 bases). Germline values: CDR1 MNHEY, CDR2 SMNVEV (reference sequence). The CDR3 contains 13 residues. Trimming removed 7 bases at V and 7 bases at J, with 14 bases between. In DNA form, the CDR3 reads TGTGCCAGCACCAACAGGGCCGGGAATGAGCAGTTCTTC. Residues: CASTNRAGNEQFF.

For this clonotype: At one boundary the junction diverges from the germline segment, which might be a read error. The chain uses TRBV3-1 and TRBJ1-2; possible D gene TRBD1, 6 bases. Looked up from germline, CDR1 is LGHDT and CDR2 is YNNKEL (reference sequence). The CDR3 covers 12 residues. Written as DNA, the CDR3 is TGTGCCAGCAGCCAAGTAGAAGGGGACACCTTCTTC. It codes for CASSQVEGDTFF. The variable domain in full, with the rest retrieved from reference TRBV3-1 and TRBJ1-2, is DTAVSQTPKYLVTQMGNDKSIKCEQNLGHDTMYWYKQDSKKFLKIMFSYNNKELIINETVPNRFSPKSPDKAHLNLHINSLELGDSAVYFCASSQVEGDTFFGSGTRLTVV.

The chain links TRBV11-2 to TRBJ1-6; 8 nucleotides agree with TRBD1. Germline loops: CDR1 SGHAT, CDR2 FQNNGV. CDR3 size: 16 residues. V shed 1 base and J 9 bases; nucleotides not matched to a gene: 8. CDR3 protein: CASSLAVAGGGSPLHF. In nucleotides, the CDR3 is TGTGCCAGCAGCTTAGCAGTGGCAGGGGGCGGTTCACCCCTCCACTTT.

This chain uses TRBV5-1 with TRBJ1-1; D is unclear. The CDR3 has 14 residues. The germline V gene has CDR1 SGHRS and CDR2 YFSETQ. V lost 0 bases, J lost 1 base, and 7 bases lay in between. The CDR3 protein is CASSLVGGNTEAFF. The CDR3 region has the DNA TGCGCCAGCAGCTTGGTCGGAGGGAACACTGAAGCTTTCTTT. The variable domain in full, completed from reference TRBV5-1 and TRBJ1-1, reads KAGVTQTPRYLIKTRGQQVTLSCSPISGHRSVSWYQQTPGQGLQFLFEYFSETQRNKGNFPGRFSGRQFSNSRSEMNVSTLELGDSALYLCASSLVGGNTEAFFGQGTRLTVV.

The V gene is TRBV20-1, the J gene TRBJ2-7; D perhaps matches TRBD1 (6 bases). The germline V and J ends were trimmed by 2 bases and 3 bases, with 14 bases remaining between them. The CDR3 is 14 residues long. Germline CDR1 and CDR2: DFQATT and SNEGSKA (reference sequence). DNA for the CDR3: TGCAGTGCTAGACCACCACAGGGTGGCTACGAGCAGTACTTC. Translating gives CSARPPQGGYEQYF.

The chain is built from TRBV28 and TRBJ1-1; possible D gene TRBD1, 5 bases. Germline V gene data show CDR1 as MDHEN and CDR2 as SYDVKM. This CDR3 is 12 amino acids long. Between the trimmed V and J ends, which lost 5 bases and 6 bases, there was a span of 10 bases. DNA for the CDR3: TGTGCCAGCAGTCCACTAGGGGCTGAAGCTTTCTTT. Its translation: CASSPLGAEAFF.

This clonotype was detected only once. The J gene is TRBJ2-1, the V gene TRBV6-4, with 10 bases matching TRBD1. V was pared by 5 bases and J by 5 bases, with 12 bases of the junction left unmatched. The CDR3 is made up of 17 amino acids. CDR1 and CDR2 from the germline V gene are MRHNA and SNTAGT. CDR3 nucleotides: TGTGCCAGCAGTACTAAAGGACAGGGGGTATTGAACAATGAGCAGTTCTTC. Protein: CASSTKGQGVLNNEQFF.

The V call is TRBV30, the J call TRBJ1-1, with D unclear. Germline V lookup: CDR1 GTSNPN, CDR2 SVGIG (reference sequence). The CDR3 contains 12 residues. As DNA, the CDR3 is TGTAAAGGATTTAAACTGAACACTGAAGCTTTCTTT. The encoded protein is CKGFKLNTEAFF.

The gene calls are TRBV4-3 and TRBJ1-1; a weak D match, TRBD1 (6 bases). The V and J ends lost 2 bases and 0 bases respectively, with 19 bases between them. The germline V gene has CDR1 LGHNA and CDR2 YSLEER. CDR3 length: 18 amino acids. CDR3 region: CASSQYLIQGLMNTEAFF. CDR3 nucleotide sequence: TGCGCCAGCAGCCAATACCTGATACAGGGCCTCATGAACACTGAAGCTTTCTTT.

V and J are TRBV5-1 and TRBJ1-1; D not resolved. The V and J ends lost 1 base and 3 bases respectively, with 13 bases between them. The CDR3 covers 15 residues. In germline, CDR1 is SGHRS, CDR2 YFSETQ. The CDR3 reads CASSLFPVGDTEAFF. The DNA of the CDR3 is TGCGCCAGCAGCTTGTTTCCGGTCGGGGACACTGAAGCTTTCTTT.